This record concerns one T cell receptor beta chain sequence. This entry is derived from a study of blood T cell repertoires in COVID-19. Study at large: The origin of the acute and convalescent COVID-19 samples was the United States, Italy and Spain. Sources were T cells, B-cell-depleted T cells, or PBMCs; the material itself was cDNA or gDNA.

The J segment lost 6 bases and the V segment lost 0 bases, leaving 6 bases of the junction unmatched. CDR1 and CDR2 (germline): SGHNT, YYREEE (reference sequence). The CDR3 length is 16 residues. In the original processing: How many nucleated cells were present was estimated from reference gene primer amplification. Generated by immunoSEQ multiplex PCR, the TCRdb table keeps only in-frame clones and is missing some. Clone size and the V and J calls come from that table; the DNA yielded D and trimming. There are under 200,000 clones in the sample; more than 90% occur only once, and 0.53% lies in the top ten.

The origin of this receptor is a man aged 45 to 65 with acute or convalescent COVID-19. What was sequenced was peripheral blood. V usage is TRBV5-4 and J usage is TRBJ2-2; 9 bases are shared with TRBD1. The CDR3 protein is CASSLVGQGWPGELFF. For the CDR3, the DNA is TGTGCCAGCAGCTTGGTGGGACAGGGATGGCCCGGGGAGCTGTTTTTT.